This T cell receptor beta chain appears in the sequencing data of a study of beta chain features in type 1 diabetes. The entirety of the isolated RNA underwent reverse transcription, so expressed TCRB transcripts were sequenced. Clones were read by immunoSEQ multiplex PCR, and TCRdb kept only the in-frame ones, dropping some. Here the sample spans 150,000 to 200,000 clones, around 9.7% being singletons. This clone was counted a few times. Its antigen is not identified. The study's findings and limits: A potential PCR bias toward shorter templates would be equal in patient and control samples. In all four CD4+ subsets, TCRB CDR3 length was significantly, moderately reduced in type 1 diabetes.

Germline CDR1 reads SNHLY; CDR2 reads FYNNEI. There are 16 residues in the CDR3. The V gene end was trimmed by 6 bases and the J gene end by 1 base; junction bases not matched to a gene: 10. Sequencing was performed on central memory CD4+ T cells from blood. The V and J genes are TRBV2 and TRBJ1-2, with TRBD1 matching 8 bases. This clonotype was sampled from a young woman with type 1 diabetes. The CDR3 is CASSRDPGQDNYGYTF. DNA of the CDR3: TGTGCCAGCAGCCGGGACCCGGGACAGGATAACTATGGCTACACCTTC.